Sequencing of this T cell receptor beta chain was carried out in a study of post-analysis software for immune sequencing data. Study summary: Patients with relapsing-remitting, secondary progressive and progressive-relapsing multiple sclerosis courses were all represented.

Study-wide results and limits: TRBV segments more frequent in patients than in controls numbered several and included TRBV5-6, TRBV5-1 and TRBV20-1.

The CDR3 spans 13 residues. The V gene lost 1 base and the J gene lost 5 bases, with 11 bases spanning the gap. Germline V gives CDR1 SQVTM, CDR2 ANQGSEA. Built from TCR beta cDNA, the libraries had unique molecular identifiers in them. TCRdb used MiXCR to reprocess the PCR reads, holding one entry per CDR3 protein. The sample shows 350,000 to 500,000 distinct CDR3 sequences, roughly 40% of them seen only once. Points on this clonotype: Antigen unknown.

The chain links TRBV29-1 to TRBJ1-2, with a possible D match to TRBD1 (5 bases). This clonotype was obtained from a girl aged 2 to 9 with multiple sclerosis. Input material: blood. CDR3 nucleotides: TGCAGCGTTGAAGCGGGACTGTCATATGGCTACACCTTC. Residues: CSVEAGLSYGYTF.